The text below deals with one T cell receptor (beta chain). This entry belongs to a study of blood T cell repertoires in COVID-19. Only in-frame clones appear in the TCRdb table, and some are missing; sequencing was by immunoSEQ multiplex PCR. The table records hundreds of thousands of clones, approximately 88% of them present only once. From germline, CDR1 is KGHSH and CDR2 LQKENI. The ends were cut back, 6 bases at V and 2 bases at J, with 20 bases in the middle. This CDR3 has 17 residues. The rearrangement uses TRBV18 and TRBJ1-5; unclear D gene. Sample: peripheral blood. This clonotype originated in a woman in her twenties or thirties with COVID-19, enrolled during active disease. CDR3 protein: CASSPPDGFAGNQPQHF. In DNA form, the CDR3 reads TGTGCCAGCTCTCCGCCAGACGGGTTTGCGGGCAATCAGCCCCAGCATTTT.